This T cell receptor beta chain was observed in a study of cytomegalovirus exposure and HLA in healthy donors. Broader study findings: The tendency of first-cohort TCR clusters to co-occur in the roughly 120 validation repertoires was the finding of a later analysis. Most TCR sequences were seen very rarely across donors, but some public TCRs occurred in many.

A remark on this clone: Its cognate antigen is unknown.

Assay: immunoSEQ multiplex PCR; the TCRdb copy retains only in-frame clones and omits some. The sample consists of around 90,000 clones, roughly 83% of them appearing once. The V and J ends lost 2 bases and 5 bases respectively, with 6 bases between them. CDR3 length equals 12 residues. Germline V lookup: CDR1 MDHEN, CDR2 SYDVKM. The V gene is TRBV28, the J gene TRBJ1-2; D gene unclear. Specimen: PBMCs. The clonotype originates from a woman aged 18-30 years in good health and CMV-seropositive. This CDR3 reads CASSLGVYGYTF. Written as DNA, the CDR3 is TGTGCCAGCAGTTTAGGAGTTTATGGCTACACCTTC.